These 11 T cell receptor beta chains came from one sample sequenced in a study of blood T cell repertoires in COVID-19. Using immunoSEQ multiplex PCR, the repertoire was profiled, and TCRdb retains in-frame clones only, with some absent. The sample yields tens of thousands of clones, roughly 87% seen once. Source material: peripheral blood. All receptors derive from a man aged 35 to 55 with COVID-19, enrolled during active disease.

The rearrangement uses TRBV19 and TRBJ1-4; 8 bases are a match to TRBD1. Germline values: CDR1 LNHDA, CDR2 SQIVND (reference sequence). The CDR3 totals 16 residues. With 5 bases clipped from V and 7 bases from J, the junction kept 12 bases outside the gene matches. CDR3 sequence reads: CASSLNLGQGGEKLFF. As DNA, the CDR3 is TGTGCCAGTAGTCTTAACCTCGGACAGGGCGGTGAAAAACTGTTTTTT.

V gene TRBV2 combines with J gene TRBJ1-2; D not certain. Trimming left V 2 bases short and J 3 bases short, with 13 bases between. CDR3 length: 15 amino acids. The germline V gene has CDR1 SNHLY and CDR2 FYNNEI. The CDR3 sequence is CASSELIRVDYGYTF. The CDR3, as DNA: TGTGCCAGCAGTGAACTCATACGCGTTGACTATGGCTACACCTTC.

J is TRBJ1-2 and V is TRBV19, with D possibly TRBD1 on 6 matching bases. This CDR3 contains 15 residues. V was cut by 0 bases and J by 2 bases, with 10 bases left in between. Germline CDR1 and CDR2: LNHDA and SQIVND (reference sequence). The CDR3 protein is CASSIDNRVNYGYTF. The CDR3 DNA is TGTGCCAGTAGTATAGATAACAGGGTGAACTATGGCTACACCTTC.

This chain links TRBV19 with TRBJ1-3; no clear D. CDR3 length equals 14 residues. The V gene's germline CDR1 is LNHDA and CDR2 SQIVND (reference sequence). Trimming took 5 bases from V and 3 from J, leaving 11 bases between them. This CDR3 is CASSRGLGGNTIYF. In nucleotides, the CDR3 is TGTGCCAGTAGTCGGGGTCTGGGTGGAAACACCATATATTTT.

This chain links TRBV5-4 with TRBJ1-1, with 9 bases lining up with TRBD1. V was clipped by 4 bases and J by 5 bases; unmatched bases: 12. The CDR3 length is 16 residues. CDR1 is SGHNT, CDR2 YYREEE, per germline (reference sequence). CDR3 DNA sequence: TGTGCCAGCAGCACGGGACAGGGAATGTCTCGGACTGAAGCTTTCTTT. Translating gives CASSTGQGMSRTEAFF.

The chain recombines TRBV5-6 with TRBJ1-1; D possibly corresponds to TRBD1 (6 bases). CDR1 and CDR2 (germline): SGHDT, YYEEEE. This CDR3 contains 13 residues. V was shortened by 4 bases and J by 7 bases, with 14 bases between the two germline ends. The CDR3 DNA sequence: TGTGCCAGCAGCCCGAGGGGGGGCGGTGAAGCTTTCTTT. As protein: CASSPRGGGEAFF.

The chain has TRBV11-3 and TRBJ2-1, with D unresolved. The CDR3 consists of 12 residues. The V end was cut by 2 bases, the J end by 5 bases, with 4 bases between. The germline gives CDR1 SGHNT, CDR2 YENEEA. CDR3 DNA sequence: TGTGCCAGCAGCTTAACTCACAATGAGCAGTTCTTC. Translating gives CASSLTHNEQFF.

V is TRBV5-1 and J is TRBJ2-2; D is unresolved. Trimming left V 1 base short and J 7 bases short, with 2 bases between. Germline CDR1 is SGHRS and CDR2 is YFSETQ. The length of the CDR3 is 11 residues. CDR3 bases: TGCGCCAGCAGCTTGCTCGGGGAGCTGTTTTTT. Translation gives CASSLLGELFF.

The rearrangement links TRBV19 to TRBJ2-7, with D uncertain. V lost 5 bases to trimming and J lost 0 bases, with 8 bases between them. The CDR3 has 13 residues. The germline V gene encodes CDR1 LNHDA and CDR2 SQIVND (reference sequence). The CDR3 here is CASSPSPSYEQYF. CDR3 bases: TGTGCCAGTAGTCCCTCCCCCTCCTACGAGCAGTACTTC.

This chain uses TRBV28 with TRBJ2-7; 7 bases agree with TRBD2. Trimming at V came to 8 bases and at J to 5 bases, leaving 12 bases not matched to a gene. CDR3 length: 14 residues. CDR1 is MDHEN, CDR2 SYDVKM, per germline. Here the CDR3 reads CASLQGGDLNEQYF. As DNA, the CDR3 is TGTGCCAGCCTCCAGGGAGGGGACCTTAACGAGCAGTACTTC. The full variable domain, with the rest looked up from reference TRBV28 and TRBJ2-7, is DVKVTQSSRYLVKRTGEKVFLECVQDMDHENMFWYRQDPGLGLRLIYFSYDVKMKEKGDIPEGYSVSREKKERFSLILESASTNQTSMYLCASLQGGDLNEQYFGPGTRLTVT.

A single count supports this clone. CDR3 sequence (DNA): TGCGCCAGCAGCTTGGAGGCGGTCAGCTCCTACAATGAGCAGTTCTTC. The encoded protein is CASSLEAVSSYNEQFF. J is TRBJ2-1 and V is TRBV5-1; D gene unclear. Between the trimmed V and J ends, which lost 0 bases and 0 bases, there was a span of 10 bases. The CDR3 is made up of 16 amino acids. Germline assignment: CDR1 SGHRS and CDR2 YFSETQ.